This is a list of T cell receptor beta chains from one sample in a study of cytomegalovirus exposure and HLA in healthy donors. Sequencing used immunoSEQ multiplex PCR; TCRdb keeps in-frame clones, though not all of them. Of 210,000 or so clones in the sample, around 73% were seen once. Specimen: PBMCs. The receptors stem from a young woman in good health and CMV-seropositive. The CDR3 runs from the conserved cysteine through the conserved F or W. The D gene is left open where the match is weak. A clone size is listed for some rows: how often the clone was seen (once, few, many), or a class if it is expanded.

CDR3nt: TGTGCCAGCTCACCACCATCCGGACAGGGAGTTTCACCCCTCCACTTT
CDR3aa: CASSPPSGQGVSPLHF
j_gene: TRBJ1-6
v_gene: TRBV18
d_gene: TRBD1
abundance: NA

CDR3nt: TGTGCCAGCAGCTTATCGGGGATCGAAGACATTCAGTACTTC
CDR3aa: CASSLSGIEDIQYF
j_gene: TRBJ2-4
v_gene: TRBV7-9
d_gene: NA
abundance: once

CDR3nt: TGTGCCAGCAGCGCAGGGGCCACACTCACGGGAAACACCATATATTTT
CDR3aa: CASSAGATLTGNTIYF
j_gene: TRBJ1-3
v_gene: TRBV7-2
d_gene: NA
abundance: few

CDR3nt: TGTGCCAGCAGCTTATTGGCGTCTAGCGCTTACCAAGAGACCCAGTACTTC
CDR3aa: CASSLLASSAYQETQYF
j_gene: TRBJ2-5
v_gene: TRBV7-8
d_gene: NA
abundance: NA

CDR3nt: TGTGCCAGCTCACCAAGGGGGGCTCGGGGGGAATACAATGAGCAGTTCTTC
CDR3aa: CASSPRGARGEYNEQFF
j_gene: TRBJ2-1
v_gene: TRBV18
d_gene: NA
abundance: NA

CDR3nt: TGTGCCAGCTCACTACAGGAGAACACTGAAGCTTTCTTT
CDR3aa: CASSLQENTEAFF
j_gene: TRBJ1-1
v_gene: TRBV18
d_gene: NA
abundance: NA

CDR3nt: TGTGCCAGCAGCCGAAGGTTGAAAGGGGGCTTGGGGGAGCAGTACTTC
CDR3aa: CASSRRLKGGLGEQYF
j_gene: TRBJ2-7
v_gene: TRBV27
d_gene: TRBD1
abundance: NA

CDR3nt: TGTGCCTGGAGCCCCGGGATGGTCCAAGAGACCCAGTACTTC
CDR3aa: CAWSPGMVQETQYF
j_gene: TRBJ2-5
v_gene: TRBV30
d_gene: NA
abundance: NA

CDR3nt: TGTGCCAGCAGCTTCAGACAGGGTCTGGGTGGCTACACCTTC
CDR3aa: CASSFRQGLGGYTF
j_gene: TRBJ1-2
v_gene: TRBV9
d_gene: TRBD1
abundance: NA

CDR3nt: TGTGCCAGCAGCTCGGGACTAGCGGGGTGGAGCACAGATACGCAGTATTTT
CDR3aa: CASSSGLAGWSTDTQYF
j_gene: TRBJ2-3
v_gene: TRBV5-4
d_gene: TRBD2
abundance: NA

CDR3nt: TGTGCCAGCTCAGGGGCCCTTGGGTCGTATGGCTACACCTTC
CDR3aa: CASSGALGSYGYTF
j_gene: TRBJ1-2
v_gene: TRBV18
d_gene: NA
abundance: NA

CDR3nt: TGCGCCAGCCGCGCCGGGACTTTGGATTCACCCCTCCACTTT
CDR3aa: CASRAGTLDSPLHF
j_gene: TRBJ1-6
v_gene: TRBV5-1
d_gene: NA
abundance: few

CDR3nt: TGTGCCATCAGTGAGTCGCTTGGGGGGGCAGATACGCAGTATTTT
CDR3aa: CAISESLGGADTQYF
j_gene: TRBJ2-3
v_gene: TRBV10-3
d_gene: TRBD2
abundance: few

CDR3nt: TGTGCCAGCAGCCAGGGGGGCTACGAGCAGTACTTC
CDR3aa: CASSQGGYEQYF
j_gene: TRBJ2-7
v_gene: TRBV14
d_gene: NA
abundance: NA

CDR3nt: TGTGCCAGCAGCCAAGGGGGGCGGGGGGGGTTACAAGAGACCCAGTACTTC
CDR3aa: CASSQGGRGGLQETQYF
j_gene: TRBJ2-5
v_gene: TRBV4-2
d_gene: TRBD2
abundance: NA

CDR3nt: TGTGCCAGCAGTGAATCCGGACAGGGAGGTGAAAAACTGTTTTTT
CDR3aa: CASSESGQGGEKLFF
j_gene: TRBJ1-4
v_gene: TRBV25-1
d_gene: TRBD1
abundance: NA

CDR3nt: TGCGCCAGCAGCGCCGGACTGGCCAGGGGTTTCTACAATGAGCAGTTCTTC
CDR3aa: CASSAGLARGFYNEQFF
j_gene: TRBJ2-1
v_gene: TRBV4-3
d_gene: NA
abundance: NA

CDR3nt: TGTGCCAGCTCACCACCGACAGGACAGGGGAACACTGAAGCTTTCTTT
CDR3aa: CASSPPTGQGNTEAFF
j_gene: TRBJ1-1
v_gene: TRBV18
d_gene: TRBD1
abundance: once

CDR3nt: TGTGCCAGCACCCCCCTGAGCGGGACGACCGGATACGAGCAGTACTTC
CDR3aa: CASTPLSGTTGYEQYF
j_gene: TRBJ2-7
v_gene: TRBV28
d_gene: TRBD2
abundance: few

CDR3nt: TGTGCCATCCTAGAGGACAGGGGGAACACTGAAGCTTTCTTT
CDR3aa: CAILEDRGNTEAFF
j_gene: TRBJ1-1
v_gene: TRBV7-9
d_gene: TRBD1
abundance: NA

CDR3nt: TGTGCCAGCAGCTTACCGGGACAGACTCATGTTGATACGCAGTATTTT
CDR3aa: CASSLPGQTHVDTQYF
j_gene: TRBJ2-3
v_gene: TRBV7-9
d_gene: TRBD1
abundance: NA

CDR3nt: TGTGCCAGCAGCCCGCACCGCGGGGGTGAGCAGTTCTTC
CDR3aa: CASSPHRGGEQFF
j_gene: TRBJ2-1
v_gene: TRBV28
d_gene: TRBD2
abundance: NA

CDR3nt: TGTGCCAGCAGCTTACTCCCCCCCGGACAGAAGTACGAGCAGTACTTC
CDR3aa: CASSLLPPGQKYEQYF
j_gene: TRBJ2-7
v_gene: TRBV7-9
d_gene: NA
abundance: once

CDR3nt: TGTGCCAGCAGCTCTGGACAGTCCTCTGGAAACACCATATATTTT
CDR3aa: CASSSGQSSGNTIYF
j_gene: TRBJ1-3
v_gene: TRBV7-2
d_gene: NA
abundance: NA

CDR3nt: TGTGCCTGGAGTCCCCGGACGGGAGGGCAGCCCCAGCATTTT
CDR3aa: CAWSPRTGGQPQHF
j_gene: TRBJ1-5
v_gene: TRBV30
d_gene: NA
abundance: NA

CDR3nt: TGTGCCATCAGTGAGCGACTAGCGGGAGACCTCAATGAGCAGTTCTTC
CDR3aa: CAISERLAGDLNEQFF
j_gene: TRBJ2-1
v_gene: TRBV10-3
d_gene: TRBD2
abundance: NA

CDR3nt: TGTGCCAGCAGTTACTCCGGGACAGCTCCCTACGAGCAGTACTTC
CDR3aa: CASSYSGTAPYEQYF
j_gene: TRBJ2-7
v_gene: TRBV6-5
d_gene: TRBD1
abundance: NA

CDR3nt: TGTGCCATCAGTGAGTCGATAAGCTATGAAGCTTTCTTT
CDR3aa: CAISESISYEAFF
j_gene: TRBJ1-1
v_gene: TRBV10-3
d_gene: NA
abundance: few

CDR3nt: TGCGCCAGCAGCTTGGACAGGGTCAACTATGGCTACACCTTC
CDR3aa: CASSLDRVNYGYTF
j_gene: TRBJ1-2
v_gene: TRBV5-1
d_gene: NA
abundance: NA

CDR3nt: TGTGCCAGCAGCTACTGGACTATGCTCTCACTTTCCTACGAGCAGTACTTC
CDR3aa: CASSYWTMLSLSYEQYF
j_gene: TRBJ2-7
v_gene: TRBV11-2
d_gene: NA
abundance: NA

CDR3nt: TGTGCCAGCTCACCACGGTTTGACTCCCCGGCCCAGTACTTC
CDR3aa: CASSPRFDSPAQYF
j_gene: TRBJ2-5
v_gene: TRBV18
d_gene: NA
abundance: NA

CDR3nt: TGTGCCAGCTCACGCCGGGACAGGGTGGACACCGGGGAGCTGTTTTTT
CDR3aa: CASSRRDRVDTGELFF
j_gene: TRBJ2-2
v_gene: TRBV18
d_gene: TRBD1
abundance: NA

CDR3nt: TGTGCCAGCTCACCTGTCGGGACAACAGATACGCAGTATTTT
CDR3aa: CASSPVGTTDTQYF
j_gene: TRBJ2-3
v_gene: TRBV18
d_gene: NA
abundance: NA

CDR3nt: TGTGCCAGTAGTACCCCCTCCTGGCGGGGGTTAGGGAACACTGAAGCTTTCTTT
CDR3aa: CASSTPSWRGLGNTEAFF
j_gene: TRBJ1-1
v_gene: TRBV19
d_gene: NA
abundance: NA

CDR3nt: TGCGCCAGTAACAGGGGGCAAGTTAATGAAAAACTGTTTTTT
CDR3aa: CASNRGQVNEKLFF
j_gene: TRBJ1-4
v_gene: TRBV23-1
d_gene: TRBD1
abundance: NA

CDR3nt: TGTGCCACCAGCAGAGATACCAGACTAGCGAATAACTACGAGCAGTACTTC
CDR3aa: CATSRDTRLANNYEQYF
j_gene: TRBJ2-7
v_gene: TRBV15
d_gene: TRBD2
abundance: NA

CDR3nt: TGTGCCAGCAGCTACACGGGATCCCAAGAGACCCAGTACTTC
CDR3aa: CASSYTGSQETQYF
j_gene: TRBJ2-5
v_gene: TRBV5-4
d_gene: NA
abundance: NA

CDR3nt: TGTGCCAGCAGCCCAGGGACTAGCCAATACGAGCAGTACTTC
CDR3aa: CASSPGTSQYEQYF
j_gene: TRBJ2-7
v_gene: TRBV6-5
d_gene: TRBD2
abundance: NA

CDR3nt: TGTGCCAGCAGCCCCCGGAGTGAGCAGTTCTTC
CDR3aa: CASSPRSEQFF
j_gene: TRBJ2-1
v_gene: TRBV21-1
d_gene: NA
abundance: NA

CDR3nt: TGTGCCAGCGGGGGGACGGAAAGCTCCTACAATGAGCAGTTCTTC
CDR3aa: CASGGTESSYNEQFF
j_gene: TRBJ2-1
v_gene: TRBV7-8
d_gene: NA
abundance: NA

CDR3nt: TGCGCCAGCACCGACCAGGGGACCTACGAGCAGTACTTC
CDR3aa: CASTDQGTYEQYF
j_gene: TRBJ2-7
v_gene: TRBV5-1
d_gene: NA
abundance: NA

CDR3nt: TGTGCCAGCAGTTACTCCGACAGAACCTACGAGCAGTACTTC
CDR3aa: CASSYSDRTYEQYF
j_gene: TRBJ2-7
v_gene: TRBV6-5
d_gene: NA
abundance: NA

CDR3nt: TGTGCCAGCAGCAGGACTAGCGGGGGGCCCACAGATACGCAGTATTTT
CDR3aa: CASSRTSGGPTDTQYF
j_gene: TRBJ2-3
v_gene: TRBV6-6
d_gene: TRBD2
abundance: NA

CDR3nt: TGTGCCAGCACCTTTAGCAATCAGCCCCAGCATTTT
CDR3aa: CASTFSNQPQHF
j_gene: TRBJ1-5
v_gene: TRBV28
d_gene: NA
abundance: NA

CDR3nt: TGTGCCAGCAGCCCCATAGCGGCTAACACAGATACGCAGTATTTT
CDR3aa: CASSPIAANTDTQYF
j_gene: TRBJ2-3
v_gene: TRBV7-9
d_gene: NA
abundance: NA

CDR3nt: TGCGCCAGCAGCGTGGGTCTCTACGAGCAGTACTTC
CDR3aa: CASSVGLYEQYF
j_gene: TRBJ2-7
v_gene: TRBV5-1
d_gene: NA
abundance: NA

CDR3nt: TGTGCCTGGTGTAAAGAGGGAGGTCAGCCCCAGCATTTT
CDR3aa: CAWCKEGGQPQHF
j_gene: TRBJ1-5
v_gene: TRBV30
d_gene: NA
abundance: NA

CDR3nt: TGTGCCAGCAGTTTTGACGGGTTTAGCAATCAGCCCCAGCATTTT
CDR3aa: CASSFDGFSNQPQHF
j_gene: TRBJ1-5
v_gene: TRBV28
d_gene: NA
abundance: NA

CDR3nt: TGTGCCTGGTCTGCCTTGACAGGCAATCAGCCCCAGCATTTT
CDR3aa: CAWSALTGNQPQHF
j_gene: TRBJ1-5
v_gene: TRBV30
d_gene: NA
abundance: NA

CDR3nt: TGCGCCAGCAGCCTGATGAGTCGGGGGGACGAGCAGTACTTC
CDR3aa: CASSLMSRGDEQYF
j_gene: TRBJ2-7
v_gene: TRBV4-1
d_gene: TRBD2
abundance: NA

CDR3nt: TGTGCCAGCAGCTTAACGGGTAGGAATACGCAGTATTTT
CDR3aa: CASSLTGRNTQYF
j_gene: TRBJ2-3
v_gene: TRBV7-2
d_gene: NA
abundance: NA

CDR3nt: TGCGCCAGCAGTCAATCGCCAGGGTTCTATGGCTACACCTTC
CDR3aa: CASSQSPGFYGYTF
j_gene: TRBJ1-2
v_gene: TRBV23-1
d_gene: NA
abundance: once

CDR3nt: TGTGCCAGCAGCGTCAGGGCCCACCACCAAGAGACCCAGTACTTC
CDR3aa: CASSVRAHHQETQYF
j_gene: TRBJ2-5
v_gene: TRBV13
d_gene: NA
abundance: NA